The 29 T cell receptor beta chains given below trace back to one sample, sequenced in a study of T-cell memory formation after mild COVID-19. MiXCR, run by TCRdb on the 5' RACE reads, gives a single entry per CDR3 protein. The table lists about 310,000 distinct CDR3 sequences, about a sixth of them singletons, with around a fifth in the top ten. The material sequenced was PBMCs or a T cell subset sorted from them (not recorded which). Receptors were obtained from a man aged 18 to 29 who had mild COVID-19 (a few samples of this study predate the infection). Cell type and time point are not known.

With regard to this clonotype: Its ends do not fully match the called genes, so a read error is possible. This sequence joins TRBV6-2 or TRBV6-3 and TRBJ2-3, with a possible D match to TRBD2 (7 bases). The CDR3 covers 14 residues. CDR1 and CDR2 (germline): MNHEY, SVGEGT. The CDR3 loop is CASSLRGGPPKFFF. Here the CDR3 DNA reads TGTGCAAGCAGCCTTAGGGGGGGACCTCCTAAATTTTTCTTT.

This clonotype was counted only a few times. The chain uses TRBV7-3 and TRBJ1-5; D gene unclear. Per germline, CDR1 SGHTA and CDR2 FQGTGA. The V end lost 7 bases, the J end lost 9 bases, and 28 bases lay between the germline ends. The CDR3 contains 17 residues. The CDR3 bases are TGTGCCAGCATCCTGACGCTGCAATCAGCCCCAGTTAGGCCCCAGCATTTT. Amino acids: CASILTLQSAPVRPQHF. Filled out from reference TRBV7-3 and TRBJ1-5, the complete variable domain reads GAGVSQTPSNKVTEKGKYVELRCDPISGHTALYWYRQSLGQGPEFLIYFQGTGAADDSGLPNDRFFAVRPEGSVSTLKIQRTERGDSAVYLCASILTLQSAPVRPQHFGDGTRLSIL.

This rearrangement joins TRBV6-1 to TRBJ2-7, with D perhaps TRBD2 (7 bases). From germline, CDR1 is MNHNS and CDR2 SASEGT. The CDR3 covers 15 residues. With 0 bases removed from V and 4 bases from J, the gap between germline ends came to 13 bases. The chain's CDR3 is CASSEALAGAYEQYF. The CDR3 DNA reads TGTGCCAGCAGTGAAGCGCTTGCGGGGGCGTACGAGCAGTACTTC.

This clonotype was picked up many times. The gene calls are TRBV29-1 and TRBJ2-7; D unclear. V dropped 6 bases and J dropped 5 bases, with 17 bases sitting between them. The germline CDR1 and CDR2 sequences are SQVTM and ANQGSEA. CDR3 size: 13 residues. The CDR3 loop is CSVGLTAFDEQYF. The CDR3 DNA reads as TGCAGCGTGGGTCTCACAGCTTTTGACGAGCAGTACTTC.

This clonotype was found a few times. The gene calls are TRBV7-8 and TRBJ2-5; the D gene is possibly TRBD2 (6 bases). Trimming removed 4 bases from V and 5 bases from J, with 14 bases in between. CDR1 SGHVS and CDR2 FQNEAQ come from the germline V gene. CDR3 length: 14 amino acids. CDR3 nucleotide sequence: TGTGCCAGCAGCTCCCGGGGGAGAGGGGAGACCCAGTACTTC. Its translation: CASSSRGRGETQYF.

The sample holds a few counts of this clonotype. The chain joins TRBV5-1 to TRBJ2-2; 12 bases are a match to TRBD1. Germline V gene sequence: CDR1 SGHRS, CDR2 YFSETQ. J gave up 5 bases and V 1 base, and 6 bases lay outside the gene matches. CDR3 size: 17 residues. The CDR3 coding sequence is TGCGCCAGCAGCTTGACCGGGACAGGGGGCGCGACCGGGGAGCTGTTTTTT. Encoded protein: CASSLTGTGGATGELFF.

This clonotype has ten or more counts. The rearrangement links TRBV6-5 to TRBJ2-1, with 7 bases fitting TRBD2. Germline lookup yields CDR1 MNHEY and CDR2 SVGAGI. The ends lost 8 bases at V and 1 base at J; junction bases unmatched: 8. The CDR3 totals 15 residues. The CDR3 nucleotides are TGTGCCAGCCGGGACCGGGACTATTCCTACAATGAGCAGTTCTTC. Amino acids: CASRDRDYSYNEQFF.

This chain joins TRBV2 and TRBJ2-6; D not resolved. This CDR3 has 17 residues. Germline V gene data show CDR1 as SNHLY and CDR2 as FYNNEI. Trimming took 6 bases from V and 0 from J, leaving 15 bases between them. The CDR3 spells CASRDSVARSGANVLTF. The CDR3 nucleotides are TGTGCCAGCAGAGACTCCGTCGCTCGCTCTGGGGCCAACGTCCTGACTTTC. Filled out from reference TRBV2 and TRBJ2-6, the complete variable domain reads EPEVTQTPSHQVTQMGQEVILRCVPISNHLYFYWYRQILGQKVEFLVSFYNNEISEKSEIFDDQFSVERPDGSNFTLKIRSTKLEDSAMYFCASRDSVARSGANVLTFGAGSRLTVL.

The rearrangement joins TRBV20-1 to TRBJ1-5; TRBD1 agrees at 9 bases. The CDR3 runs to 15 residues. The germline gives CDR1 DFQATT, CDR2 SNEGSKA (reference sequence). V was clipped by 6 bases and J by 10 bases; unmatched bases: 16. The CDR3 here is CSATGTGSQQRPQHF. CDR3 in DNA: TGCAGTGCCACCGGGACAGGGAGCCAGCAACGACCCCAGCATTTT.

The table lists this clonotype with a few counts. This chain links TRBV14 with TRBJ2-3; D is ambiguous. The ends were cut back, 1 base at V and 2 bases at J, with 19 bases in the middle. There are 18 residues in the CDR3. Germline lookup yields CDR1 SGHDN and CDR2 FVKESK. Here the CDR3 DNA reads TGTGCCAGCAGCCAAGGTTTCTTTCCAACAAAGTACACAGATACGCAGTATTTT. It translates to CASSQGFFPTKYTDTQYF.

A few counts support this clonotype. CDR3 bases: TGTGCCAGCCGACCAATAGCGGGGCTAAGGGGGACCCAGTACTTC. It specifies CASRPIAGLRGTQYF. This chain joins TRBV7-2 and TRBJ2-5; TRBD2 agrees at 8 bases. The germline CDR1 and CDR2 sequences are SGHTA and FQGNSA. The CDR3 has 15 residues. J was trimmed by 7 bases and V by 8 bases; bases with no gene match: 15. The whole variable domain, remainder taken from reference TRBV7-2 and TRBJ2-5, is GAGVSQSPSNKVTEKGKDVELRCDPISGHTALYWYRQSLGQGLEFLIYFQGNSAPDKSGLPSDRFSAERTGGSVSTLTIQRTQQEDSAVYLCASRPIAGLRGTQYFGPGTRLLVL.

A few counts support this clonotype. This chain connects TRBV9 to TRBJ2-1; possibly TRBD1 or TRBD2 for D (5 bases each). The CDR3 has 14 residues. The germline V gene has CDR1 SGDLS and CDR2 YYNGEE. The ends were cut back, 3 bases at V and 5 bases at J, with 12 bases in the middle. DNA for the CDR3: TGTGCCAGCAGCGGACGGGACGGTCACAATGAGCAGTTCTTC. Its protein is CASSGRDGHNEQFF.

Ten or more counts support this clonotype. V usage is TRBV7-2 and J usage is TRBJ2-1; 11 nucleotides align to TRBD2. Looked up from germline, CDR1 is SGHTA and CDR2 is FQGNSA. The CDR3 covers 16 residues. V lost 0 bases, J lost 5 bases, and 3 bases stayed unmatched. As DNA, the CDR3 is TGTGCCAGCAGCTTAGCAGGGACTAGCGGCAACAATGAGCAGTTCTTC. Translated: CASSLAGTSGNNEQFF.

The table lists this clonotype with a few counts. The chain combines TRBV7-9 with TRBJ2-7, with TRBD1 matching over 9 bases. The V gene end was trimmed by 4 bases and the J gene end by 3 bases; junction bases not matched to a gene: 10. The germline CDR1 and CDR2 sequences are SEHNR and FQNEAQ (reference sequence). This CDR3 contains 16 residues. CDR3 coding DNA: TGTGCCAGCAGCTCGCAACAGGGGGCGACGATCTACGAGCAGTACTTC. It encodes CASSSQQGATIYEQYF.

The chain is built from TRBV4-2 and TRBJ2-1, with 9 bases that match TRBD2. Germline lookup yields CDR1 LGHNA and CDR2 YNFKEQ. Trimming cost V 8 bases and J 6 bases; bases outside gene matches: 11. The CDR3 contains 15 residues. DNA of the CDR3: TGTGCCAGCGGTGGGGGCGGGGGGGCGATCAATGAGCAGTTCTTC. This codes for CASGGGGGAINEQFF.

This clonotype was observed a handful of times. V is TRBV7-9 and J is TRBJ1-3; D unresolved. CDR3 length: 14 amino acids. The germline CDR1 and CDR2 sequences are SEHNR and FQNEAQ (reference sequence). V was cut by 0 bases and J by 0 bases, with 3 bases left in between. The CDR3 reads CASSLAPSGNTIYF. CDR3 bases: TGTGCCAGCAGCTTAGCGCCCTCTGGAAACACCATATATTTT.

V gene TRBV5-1 combines with J gene TRBJ2-7, with D perhaps matching TRBD2 (5 bases). The CDR3 consists of 14 residues. CDR1 and CDR2 (germline): SGHRS, YFSETQ. With 0 bases removed from V and 2 bases from J, the gap between germline ends came to 9 bases. The CDR3: CASSLELGPYEQYF. The CDR3 bases are TGCGCCAGCAGCTTGGAACTAGGACCCTACGAGCAGTACTTC.

This clonotype was counted a few times. The chain has TRBV6-2 or TRBV6-3 and TRBJ2-7; 7 bases agree with TRBD1. Unmatched junction bases numbered 8, after V lost 0 bases and J lost 0 bases. CDR3 length: 17 amino acids. The germline V gene has CDR1 MNHEY and CDR2 SVGEGT. CDR3 amino acids: CASSYSKPGGSSYEQYF. The CDR3 bases are TGTGCCAGCAGTTACTCGAAGCCAGGGGGTTCCTCCTACGAGCAGTACTTC.

This clonotype has a handful of counts. The rearrangement uses TRBV12-3 or TRBV12-4 and TRBJ1-5, with no clear D. V was pared by 1 base and J by 9 bases, with 7 bases between. The CDR3 runs to 12 residues. Here the CDR3 reads CASSLDFGPQHF. CDR3 bases: TGTGCCAGCAGTTTAGATTTTGGGCCCCAGCATTTT.

This clonotype was counted only a few times. V is TRBV29-1 and J is TRBJ1-1, with a possible D match to TRBD1 (5 bases). This CDR3 is built from 13 residues. V was cut by 2 bases and J by 3 bases, with 10 bases left in between. Looked up from germline, CDR1 is SQVTM and CDR2 is ANQGSEA. CDR3 loop: CSVEYGTDTEAFF. The CDR3 DNA is TGCAGCGTTGAATACGGGACCGACACTGAAGCTTTCTTT. Full variable domain (remainder filled in from reference TRBV29-1 and TRBJ1-1): SAVISQKPSRDICQRGTSLTIQCQVDSQVTMMFWYRQQPGQSLTLIATANQGSEATYESGFVIDKFPISRPNLTFSTLTVSNMSPEDSSIYLCSVEYGTDTEAFFGQGTRLTVV.

This clonotype has only a few counts. V gene TRBV27 combines with J gene TRBJ1-6; D is unclear. Trimming shortened V by 2 bases and J by 5 bases, and 10 bases separated the two germline ends. The CDR3 sequence is 15 residues long. The germline gives CDR1 MNHEY, CDR2 SMNVEV (reference sequence). CDR3 nucleotide sequence: TGTGCCAGCAGTTTACTGGGTTCGGATAATTCACCCCTCCACTTT. Its protein product is CASSLLGSDNSPLHF.

Here the CDR3 reads CASRKRVLAGSLPQETQYF. In nucleotides, the CDR3 is TGTGCCAGCAGGAAAAGGGTTCTAGCGGGGAGTTTACCTCAAGAGACCCAGTACTTC. The gene calls are TRBV7-2 and TRBJ2-5, with 9 bases identical to TRBD2. V was pared by 6 bases and J by 2 bases, with 19 bases of the junction left unmatched. Germline V gene data show CDR1 as SGHTA and CDR2 as FQGNSA. The CDR3 has 19 residues.

The genes are TRBV7-2 and TRBJ2-7; possibly TRBD2 for D (6 bases). In germline, CDR1 is SGHTA, CDR2 FQGNSA. V gave up 1 base and J gave up 6 bases, with 13 bases separating them. The CDR3 length is 14 residues. The CDR3 bases are TGTGCCAGCAGCTTAGGTCGACCGGGAGCCGAGCAGTACGTC. Translated, it gives CASSLGRPGAEQYV.

This clonotype was counted only a few times. J is TRBJ1-1 and V is TRBV11-2; the D is unclear. Looked up from germline, CDR1 is SGHAT and CDR2 is FQNNGV. V was cut by 6 bases and J by 2 bases, with 19 bases left in between. This CDR3 has 16 amino acids. CDR3 protein: CASRDGPTLLNTEAFF. In nucleotides, the CDR3 is TGTGCCAGCAGAGACGGACCCACTCTTTTAAACACTGAAGCTTTCTTT.

In its sample, this clonotype was seen a few times. The chain is built from TRBV7-8 and TRBJ2-7; a possible D gene is TRBD1 (5 bases). The CDR3 consists of 16 residues. Germline V lookup: CDR1 SGHVS, CDR2 FQNEAQ. Trimming cost V 5 bases and J 1 base, with 18 bases left between them. The CDR3: CASSPGHLHLSYEQYF. CDR3 coding DNA: TGTGCCAGCAGCCCCGGACATTTACACCTGTCCTACGAGCAGTACTTC. Based on the CDR3 plus reference TRBV7-8 and TRBJ2-7, the full variable domain is GAGVSQSPRYKVAKRGQDVALRCDPISGHVSLFWYQQALGQGPEFLTYFQNEAQLDKSGLPSDRFFAERPEGSVSTLKIQRTQQEDSAVYLCASSPGHLHLSYEQYFGPGTRLTVT.

This clonotype was recorded a few times. The chain links TRBV24-1 to TRBJ1-3; unclear D gene. The CDR3 is made up of 16 amino acids. V lost 5 bases and J lost 1, with 14 bases in between. Looked up from germline, CDR1 is KGHDR and CDR2 is SFDVKD. CDR3 in amino acids: CATSAPRFNSGNTIYF. CDR3 nucleotide sequence: TGTGCCACCAGTGCCCCTCGTTTTAATTCTGGAAACACCATATATTTT.

This clonotype was seen a few times. The chain couples TRBV27 to TRBJ1-1; TRBD1 matches at 9 bases. Germline lookup yields CDR1 MNHEY and CDR2 SMNVEV (reference sequence). This CDR3 has 14 residues. Germline trimming cut 4 bases from V and 5 bases from J; bases unmatched to any gene: 5. CDR3 DNA: TGTGCCAGCAGTTCACCGGGACAGGGAACTGAAGCTTTCTTT. Its protein is CASSSPGQGTEAFF.

V is TRBV29-1 and J is TRBJ2-2; tentatively, D is TRBD1 (5 bases). The CDR3 spans 13 residues. Germline V gene lookup returns CDR1 SQVTM and CDR2 ANQGSEA. The V end was cut by 3 bases, the J end by 5 bases, with 10 bases between. The chain's CDR3 is CSVDRVGTGELFF. CDR3 nucleotides: TGCAGCGTTGACAGGGTGGGAACCGGGGAGCTGTTTTTT.

This clonotype was found many times. The genes are TRBV24-1 and TRBJ2-1, with no clear D. The CDR3 spans 13 residues. Germline assignment: CDR1 KGHDR and CDR2 SFDVKD. V lost 6 bases and J 8 bases, leaving 13 bases between the germline ends. CDR3 DNA: TGTGCCACCAGTCGCTCCGGGTTCGATGAGCAGTTCTTC. Encoded protein: CATSRSGFDEQFF.